The 17 T cell receptor beta chains below come from one sample, sequenced in a study of early stage breast cancer tumors. The method was immunoSEQ multiplex PCR; TCRdb's version includes in-frame clones alone and lacks a portion of them. The sample contains roughly 6,200 clones, 60% to 85% of which appear only once. The sample comprised normal breast tissue next to the tumor. The receptors stem from a person aged 65 to 79 with breast cancer.

The chain is built from TRBV7-6 and TRBJ1-3, with D perhaps TRBD1 (5 bases). CDR1 and CDR2 from the germline V gene are SGHVS and FNYEAQ. Trimming shortened V by 1 base and J by 2 bases, and 18 bases separated the two germline ends. This CDR3 region has 18 residues. The CDR3 here is CASSLETLAGKAGNTIYF. CDR3 DNA: TGTGCCAGCAGCTTAGAGACTTTGGCAGGGAAAGCTGGAAACACCATATATTTT.

The chain joins TRBV4-1 to TRBJ1-5, with 9 bases matching TRBD1. With V trimmed by 1 base and J by 6 bases, 7 bases remained unmatched. The germline V gene encodes CDR1 MGHRA and CDR2 YSYEKL. This CDR3 has 16 amino acids. CDR3 sequence: CASSQAGQGGGQPQHF. CDR3 coding DNA: TGCGCCAGCAGCCAAGCGGGACAGGGAGGTGGTCAGCCCCAGCATTTT.

V is TRBV19 and J is TRBJ1-4; 7 positions agree with TRBD1. CDR1 is LNHDA and CDR2 is SQIVND in the germline V gene (reference sequence). Unmatched junction bases numbered 5, after V lost 4 bases and J lost 12 bases. The CDR3 covers 12 residues. Here the CDR3 reads CASSSTGVQLFF. The CDR3 DNA is TGTGCCAGTAGTAGTACAGGGGTACAACTGTTTTTT.

This clone was observed a few times. This chain joins TRBV30 and TRBJ1-5; 9 bases are shared with TRBD1. The CDR3 sequence is 14 residues long. J was trimmed by 6 bases and V by 1 base; bases with no gene match: 4. The germline CDR1 and CDR2 sequences are GTSNPN and SVGIG (reference sequence). In DNA form, the CDR3 reads TGTGCCTGGAGTGGGGGGACAGGGCTTCAGCCCCAGCATTTT. Translation: CAWSGGTGLQPQHF. The entire variable domain, with the rest obtained from reference TRBV30 and TRBJ1-5, is as follows: SQTIHQWPATLVQPVGSPLSLECTVEGTSNPNLYWYRQAAGRGLQLLFYSVGIGQISSEVPQNLSASRPQDRQFILSSKKLLLSDSGFYLCAWSGGTGLQPQHFGDGTRLSIL.

The chain recombines TRBV29-1 with TRBJ2-3; 7 bases fit TRBD1. The CDR3 has 13 residues. Per germline, CDR1 SQVTM and CDR2 ANQGSEA. V shed 4 bases, J shed 1 base, and the junction held 2 bases outside the gene matches. The CDR3 region has the DNA TGCAGCGTTGCCCAGGGGGGCACAGATACGCAGTATTTT. Encoded protein: CSVAQGGTDTQYF.

The V call is TRBV2, the J call TRBJ2-3, with TRBD2 matching over 13 bases. CDR3 length: 20 amino acids. Germline CDR1 is SNHLY and CDR2 is FYNNEI. V gave up 0 bases and J gave up 4 bases; unmatched junction bases: 13. The CDR3 region has the DNA TGTGCCAGCAGTGAAGCCGGGGAATTACTAGCGGGAGGGCCGCCAGATACGCAGTATTTT. Its protein is CASSEAGELLAGGPPDTQYF. The full variable domain, with the rest looked up from reference TRBV2 and TRBJ2-3, is EPEVTQTPSHQVTQMGQEVILRCVPISNHLYFYWYRQILGQKVEFLVSFYNNEISEKSEIFDDQFSVERPDGSNFTLKIRSTKLEDSAMYFCASSEAGELLAGGPPDTQYFGPGTRLTVL.

This clone is deemed large (0.1 to 1%). The chain combines TRBV2 with TRBJ2-3, with TRBD2 matching over 7 bases. Trimming took 6 bases from V and 2 from J; bases not matched to a gene: 2. Germline values: CDR1 SNHLY, CDR2 FYNNEI. The CDR3 has 13 amino acids. As DNA, the CDR3 is TGTGCCAGCAGCAAGCGGGACACAGATACGCAGTATTTT. Its translation is CASSKRDTDTQYF.

V is TRBV7-8 and J is TRBJ1-1; weak D call: TRBD1 (5 bases). Looked up from germline, CDR1 is SGHVS and CDR2 is FQNEAQ. V lost 1 base and J 4 bases, leaving 13 bases between the germline ends. The CDR3 has 15 residues. The DNA for the CDR3 is TGTGCCAGCAGCTTAGTAGGCATAAGGGGCACTGAAGCTTTCTTT. Protein product: CASSLVGIRGTEAFF.

In this sample, this clone turned up once. V and J are TRBV5-1 and TRBJ2-7; D remains unclear. This CDR3 spans 15 amino acids. Trimming cost V 0 bases and J 8 bases, with 18 bases left between them. Germline CDR1 and CDR2: SGHRS and YFSETQ. CDR3 coding DNA: TGCGCCAGCAGCTTGGATCCGGGTTCCCTCTCCCAGCAGTACTTC. Translation: CASSLDPGSLSQQYF.

V gene TRBV2 combines with J gene TRBJ2-1, with 8 positions matching TRBD1. The CDR3 totals 11 residues. Unmatched junction bases numbered 0, after V lost 6 bases and J lost 8 bases. CDR1 and CDR2 (germline): SNHLY, FYNNEI. CDR3 loop: CASRTGDEQFF. The CDR3 DNA follows: TGTGCCAGCAGGACAGGGGATGAGCAGTTCTTC.

This chain links TRBV11-3 with TRBJ2-1; 9 bases line up with TRBD2. Trimming took 4 bases from V and 4 from J; bases not matched to a gene: 11. CDR1 SGHNT and CDR2 YENEEA come from the germline V gene. The CDR3 covers 17 residues. The CDR3 here is CASSSQTGTSTYNEQFF. CDR3 coding DNA: TGTGCCAGCAGCTCCCAGACCGGGACTAGCACTTACAATGAGCAGTTCTTC.

The chain combines TRBV7-9 with TRBJ2-2; the D is unclear. Germline CDR1 SEHNR, CDR2 FQNEAQ (reference sequence). With 6 bases removed from V and 3 bases from J, the gap between germline ends came to 8 bases. The CDR3 consists of 13 residues. The DNA for the CDR3 is TGTGCCAGCAGTCCTAGAGACACCGGGGAGCTGTTTTTT. It encodes CASSPRDTGELFF.

The chain recombines TRBV10-1 with TRBJ2-1; 7 bases map to TRBD2. CDR3 length equals 15 residues. The junction had 7 bases not matched to a gene; V was cut back by 0 bases and J by 8 bases. The germline V gene encodes CDR1 WNHNN and CDR2 SYGVQD (reference sequence). The CDR3 spells CASSESGDYFDEQFF. The DNA for the CDR3 is TGCGCCAGCAGTGAGTCGGGGGACTATTTTGATGAGCAGTTCTTC.

The rearrangement joins TRBV9 to TRBJ2-1; a weak D match, TRBD2 (7 bases). The length of the CDR3 is 18 residues. V lost 4 bases and J 6 bases, leaving 26 bases between the germline ends. Germline V lookup: CDR1 SGDLS, CDR2 YYNGEE. CDR3 nucleotides: TGTGCCAGCAGCTCTCATAGGGGGGGCAGGGGCCCCGCCAATGAGCAGTTCTTC. Amino acids: CASSSHRGGRGPANEQFF.

This chain uses TRBV5-1 with TRBJ1-2; tentative D call: TRBD1 (5 bases). The CDR3 covers 13 residues. The germline gives CDR1 SGHRS, CDR2 YFSETQ. The V and J ends lost 3 bases and 3 bases respectively, with 9 bases between them. Here the CDR3 reads CASSSGVYYGYTF. Written as DNA, the CDR3 is TGCGCCAGCAGCTCGGGGGTGTACTATGGCTACACCTTC.

The CDR3 region is CASSFQLGERETQYF. The CDR3 coding sequence is TGTGCCAGCAGCTTCCAACTCGGAGAGAGAGAGACCCAGTACTTC. This chain joins TRBV7-2 and TRBJ2-5; D remains ambiguous. V lost 3 bases to trimming and J lost 4 bases, with 15 bases between them. Germline V gene data show CDR1 as SGHTA and CDR2 as FQGNSA. The CDR3 runs 15 residues.

V usage is TRBV7-8 and J usage is TRBJ1-2, with D possibly matching TRBD1 (5 bases). V was shortened by 1 base and J by 8 bases, with 11 bases between the two germline ends. In germline, CDR1 is SGHVS, CDR2 FQNEAQ. CDR3 size: 13 residues. The CDR3 spells CASSLGGGSGYTF. In DNA, the CDR3 is TGTGCCAGCAGCTTAGGTGGGGGGAGCGGCTACACCTTC.